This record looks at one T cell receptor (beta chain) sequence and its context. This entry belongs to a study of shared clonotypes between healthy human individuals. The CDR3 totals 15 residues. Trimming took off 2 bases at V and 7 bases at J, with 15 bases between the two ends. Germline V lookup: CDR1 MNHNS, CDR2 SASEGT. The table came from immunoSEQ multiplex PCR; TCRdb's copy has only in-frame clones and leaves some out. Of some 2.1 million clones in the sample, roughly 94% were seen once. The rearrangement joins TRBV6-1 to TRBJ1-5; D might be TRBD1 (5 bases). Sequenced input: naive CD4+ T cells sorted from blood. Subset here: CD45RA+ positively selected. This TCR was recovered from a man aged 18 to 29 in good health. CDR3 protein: CASSEQVRGGQPQHF. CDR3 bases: TGTGCCAGCAGTGAACAGGTTAGGGGTGGACAGCCCCAGCATTTT.